This TCR beta chain derives from a study of technical replicates of blood from a handful of donors. The table came from immunoSEQ multiplex PCR; TCRdb's copy has only in-frame clones and leaves some out. The data show approximately 50,000 clones, about 82% seen once. Within the sample, this clone is medium-sized. The CDR3 extends over 18 amino acids. Per the germline V gene, CDR1 is SGDLS and CDR2 is YYNGEE. With 3 bases removed from V and 9 bases from J, the gap between germline ends came to 28 bases. The source is a human donor in good health. Some clones in this sample may be carry-over from other donors' samples. The rearrangement links TRBV9 to TRBJ2-1; possibly TRBD1 for D (6 bases). Sequencing was done on a sample of PBMCs. CDR3 sequence: CASSDAAAGARRRGEQFF. The DNA for the CDR3 is TGTGCCAGCAGCGACGCCGCCGCAGGGGCTAGAAGGCGCGGTGAGCAGTTCTTC.